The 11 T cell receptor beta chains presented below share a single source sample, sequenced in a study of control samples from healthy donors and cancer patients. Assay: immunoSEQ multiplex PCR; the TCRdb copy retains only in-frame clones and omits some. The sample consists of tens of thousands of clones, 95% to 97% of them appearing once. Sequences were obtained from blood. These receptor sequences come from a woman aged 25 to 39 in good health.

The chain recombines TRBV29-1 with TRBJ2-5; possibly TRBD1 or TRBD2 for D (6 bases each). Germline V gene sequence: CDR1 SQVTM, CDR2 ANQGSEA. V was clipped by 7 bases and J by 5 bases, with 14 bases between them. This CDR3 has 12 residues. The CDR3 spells CSGWGAGETQYF. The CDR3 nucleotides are TGCAGCGGTTGGGGGGCGGGGGAGACCCAGTACTTC.

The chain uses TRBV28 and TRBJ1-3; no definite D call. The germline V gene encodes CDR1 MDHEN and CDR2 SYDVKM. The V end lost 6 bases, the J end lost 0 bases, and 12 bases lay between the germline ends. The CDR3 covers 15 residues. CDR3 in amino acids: CASSIPRGSGNTIYF. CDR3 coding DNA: TGTGCCAGCAGCATACCTCGAGGCTCTGGAAACACCATATATTTT.

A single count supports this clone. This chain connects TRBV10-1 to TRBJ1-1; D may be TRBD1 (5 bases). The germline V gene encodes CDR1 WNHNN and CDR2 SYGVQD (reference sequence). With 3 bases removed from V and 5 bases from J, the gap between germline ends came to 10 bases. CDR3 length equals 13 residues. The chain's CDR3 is CASSEKGLTEAFF. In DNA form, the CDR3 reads TGCGCCAGCAGTGAAAAGGGGTTAACTGAAGCTTTCTTT.

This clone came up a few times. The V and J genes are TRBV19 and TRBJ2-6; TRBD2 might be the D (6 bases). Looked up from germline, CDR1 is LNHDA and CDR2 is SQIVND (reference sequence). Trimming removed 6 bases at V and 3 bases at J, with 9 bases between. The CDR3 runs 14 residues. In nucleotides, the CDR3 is TGTGCCAGTAGCTCGGGGGTTGGGGCCAACGTCCTGACTTTC. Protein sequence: CASSSGVGANVLTF.

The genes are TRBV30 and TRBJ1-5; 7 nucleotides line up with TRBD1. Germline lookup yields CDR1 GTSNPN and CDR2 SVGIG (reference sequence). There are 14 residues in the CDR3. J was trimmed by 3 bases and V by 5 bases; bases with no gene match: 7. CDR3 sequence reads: CAWSRDRTNQPQHF. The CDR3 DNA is TGTGCCTGGTCGAGGGACAGAACCAATCAGCCCCAGCATTTT.

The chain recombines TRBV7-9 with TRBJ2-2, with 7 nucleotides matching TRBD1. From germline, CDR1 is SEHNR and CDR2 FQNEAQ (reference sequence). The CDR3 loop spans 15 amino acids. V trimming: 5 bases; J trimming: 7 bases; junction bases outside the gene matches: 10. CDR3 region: CASSPDRSVSGELFF. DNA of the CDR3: TGTGCCAGCAGCCCGGACAGGTCGGTCAGCGGGGAGCTGTTTTTT.

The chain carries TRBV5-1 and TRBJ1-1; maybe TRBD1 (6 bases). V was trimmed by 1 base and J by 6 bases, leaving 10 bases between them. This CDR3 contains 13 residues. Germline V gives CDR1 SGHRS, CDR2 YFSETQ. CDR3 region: CASSLHGGPEAFF. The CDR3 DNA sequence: TGCGCCAGCAGCTTGCATGGGGGCCCTGAAGCTTTCTTT.

As DNA, the CDR3 is TGTGCCAGCAGTGAATCCAGGACAGGGCTGATCTATGGCTACACCTTC. Amino acids: CASSESRTGLIYGYTF. The chain uses TRBV6-1 and TRBJ1-2, with 8 positions matching TRBD1. V lost 2 bases to trimming and J lost 4 bases; unmatched junction nucleotides: 9. CDR3 length equals 16 residues. CDR1 and CDR2 (germline): MNHNS, SASEGT.

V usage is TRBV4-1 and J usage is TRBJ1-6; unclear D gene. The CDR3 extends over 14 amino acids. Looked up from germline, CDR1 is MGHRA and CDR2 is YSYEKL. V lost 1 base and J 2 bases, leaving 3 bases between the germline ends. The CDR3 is CASSQGTYNSPLHF. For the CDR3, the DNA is TGCGCCAGCAGCCAAGGGACCTATAATTCACCCCTCCACTTT.

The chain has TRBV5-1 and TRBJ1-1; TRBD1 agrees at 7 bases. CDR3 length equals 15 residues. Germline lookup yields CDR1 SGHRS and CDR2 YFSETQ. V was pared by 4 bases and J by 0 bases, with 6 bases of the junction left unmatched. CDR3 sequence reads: CASSPGTVMNTEAFF. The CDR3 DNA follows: TGCGCCAGCAGCCCCGGGACAGTTATGAACACTGAAGCTTTCTTT.

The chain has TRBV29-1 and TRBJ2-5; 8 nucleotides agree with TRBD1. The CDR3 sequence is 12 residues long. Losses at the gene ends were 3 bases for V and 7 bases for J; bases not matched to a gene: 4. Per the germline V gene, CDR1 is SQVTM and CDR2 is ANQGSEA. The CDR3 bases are TGCAGCGTTGAGGGGACAGGCGGGACCCAGTACTTC. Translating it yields CSVEGTGGTQYF.